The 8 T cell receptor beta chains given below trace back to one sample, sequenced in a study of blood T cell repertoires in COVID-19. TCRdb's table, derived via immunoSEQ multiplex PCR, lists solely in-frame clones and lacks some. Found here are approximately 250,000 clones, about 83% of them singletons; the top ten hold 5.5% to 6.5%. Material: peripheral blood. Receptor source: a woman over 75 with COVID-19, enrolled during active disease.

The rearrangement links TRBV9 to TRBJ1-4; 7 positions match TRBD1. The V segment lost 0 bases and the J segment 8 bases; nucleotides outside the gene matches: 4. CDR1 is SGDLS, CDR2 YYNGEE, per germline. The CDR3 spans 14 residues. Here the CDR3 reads CASSVEGGGEKLFF. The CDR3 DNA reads TGTGCCAGCAGCGTAGAAGGGGGCGGGGAAAAACTGTTTTTT.

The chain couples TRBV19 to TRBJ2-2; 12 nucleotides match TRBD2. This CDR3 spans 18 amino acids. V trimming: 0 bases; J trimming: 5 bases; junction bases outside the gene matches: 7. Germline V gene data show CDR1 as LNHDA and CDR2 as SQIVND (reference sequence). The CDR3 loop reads CASSIDRTSGVGTGELFF. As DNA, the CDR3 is TGTGCCAGTAGTATAGATCGGACTAGCGGGGTGGGTACCGGGGAGCTGTTTTTT.

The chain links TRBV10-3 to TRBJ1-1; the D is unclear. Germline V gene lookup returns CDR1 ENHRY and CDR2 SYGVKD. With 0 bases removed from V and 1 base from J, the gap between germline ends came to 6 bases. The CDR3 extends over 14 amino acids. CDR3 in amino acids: CAISESPRNTEAFF. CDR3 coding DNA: TGTGCCATCAGTGAGTCCCCCAGGAACACTGAAGCTTTCTTT.

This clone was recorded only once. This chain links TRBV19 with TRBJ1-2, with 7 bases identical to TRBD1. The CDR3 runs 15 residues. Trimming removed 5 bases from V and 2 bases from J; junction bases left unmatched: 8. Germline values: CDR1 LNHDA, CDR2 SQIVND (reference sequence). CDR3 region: CASSLYGQVNYGYTF. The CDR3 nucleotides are TGTGCCAGTAGTCTTTACGGACAGGTGAACTATGGCTACACCTTC.

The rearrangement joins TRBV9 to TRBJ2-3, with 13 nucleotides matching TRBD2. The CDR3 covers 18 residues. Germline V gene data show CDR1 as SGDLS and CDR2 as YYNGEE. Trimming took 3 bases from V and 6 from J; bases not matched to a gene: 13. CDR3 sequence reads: CASSATTLAGGTADTQYF. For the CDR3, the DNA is TGTGCCAGCAGCGCCACTACACTAGCGGGGGGGACCGCGGATACGCAGTATTTT.

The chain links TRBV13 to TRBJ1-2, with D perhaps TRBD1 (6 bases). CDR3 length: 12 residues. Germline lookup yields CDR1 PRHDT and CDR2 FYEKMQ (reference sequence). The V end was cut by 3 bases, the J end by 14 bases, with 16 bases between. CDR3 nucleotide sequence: TGTGCCAGCAGCTTTAGTAGGGGGACGGCGACCTTC. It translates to CASSFSRGTATF.

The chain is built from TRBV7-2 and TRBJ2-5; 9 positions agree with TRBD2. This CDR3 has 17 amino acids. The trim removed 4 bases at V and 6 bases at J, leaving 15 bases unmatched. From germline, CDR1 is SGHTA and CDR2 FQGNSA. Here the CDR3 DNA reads TGTGCCAGCAGCTCCTCCAGGGGTAGCGGGGGAAAAAAGACCCAGTACTTC. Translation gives CASSSSRGSGGKKTQYF.

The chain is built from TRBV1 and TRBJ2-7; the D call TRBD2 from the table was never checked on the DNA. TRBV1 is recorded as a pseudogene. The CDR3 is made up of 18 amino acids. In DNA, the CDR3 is TGCACCAGCAGCCAAGTAAAAAGCAAGCGGGGGGAATCCTACGAGCAGTACGTC. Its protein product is CTSSQVKSKRGESYEQYV.